This T cell receptor (beta chain) is from a study of blood T cell repertoires in COVID-19. Study in general: Acute and convalescent COVID-19 samples came from the United States, Italy and Spain. T cells, B-cell-depleted T cells, or PBMCs supplied cDNA or gDNA.

Trimming cost V 4 bases and J 8 bases; bases outside gene matches: 8. The CDR3 runs to 16 residues. CDR1 and CDR2 (germline): LNHDA, SQIVND (reference sequence). Sequenced by immunoSEQ multiplex PCR; TCRdb stores in-frame clones only, minus some. The data contain fewer than 500,000 clones, 88% of them singletons. Researchers sorted participants into cohorts using their self-reported clinical history. Sequencing was performed on PBMCs or T cells enriched from blood (not recorded which). The chain joins TRBV19 to TRBJ1-6, with 10 bases aligning to TRBD1. This TCR was sampled from a woman in her 30s with acute COVID-19. CDR3 nucleotides: TGTGCCAGTAGTAGTTGGACAGGGGGGCTAGATTCACCCCTCCACTTT. Amino acids: CASSSWTGGLDSPLHF.